This T cell receptor beta chain appears in the sequencing data of a study of beta chain features in type 1 diabetes. A note on this clone: The antigen is undetermined.

Only one heparinised blood draw was taken per donor, and its volume averaged about 120 mL. Study outcomes and limitations: It was among patients, rather than healthy donors, that naive, central memory and Treg TCRB repertoires appeared more similar. When Type 1 diabetes patients were examined, their TCRB CDR3s proved moderately but significantly shorter in all four CD4+ subsets. The VDJ junctions of type 1 diabetes patients carried fewer insertions and more deletions.

Every isolated RNA sample was fully reverse transcribed, so sequencing captured expressed TCRB transcripts. Method: immunoSEQ multiplex PCR; TCRdb's copy keeps in-frame clones and lacks some. The sample has some 290,000 clones, 24% seen once. This TCR was recovered from a woman in her 30s with type 1 diabetes. The sequencing sample was made of naive CD4+ T cells from blood.

The CDR3 DNA reads as TGCGCCAGCAGTCATGGGACAGGGGAAGAGACCCAGTACTTC. Its protein product is CASSHGTGEETQYF. The chain links TRBV5-1 to TRBJ2-5; TRBD1 matches at 10 bases. Trimming at V came to 5 bases and at J to 3 bases, leaving 4 bases not matched to a gene. Germline values: CDR1 SGHRS, CDR2 YFSETQ. The CDR3 totals 14 residues.